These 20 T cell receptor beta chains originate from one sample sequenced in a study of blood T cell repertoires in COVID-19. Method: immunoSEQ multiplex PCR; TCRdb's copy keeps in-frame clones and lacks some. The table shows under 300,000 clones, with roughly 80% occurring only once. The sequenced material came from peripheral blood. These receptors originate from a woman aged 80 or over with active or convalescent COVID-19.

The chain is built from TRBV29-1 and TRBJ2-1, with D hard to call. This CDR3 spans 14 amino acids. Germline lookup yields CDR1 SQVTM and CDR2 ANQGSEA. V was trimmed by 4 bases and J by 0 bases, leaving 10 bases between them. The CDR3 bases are TGCAGCGTTGTTCACCTAGGCTCCTACAATGAGCAGTTCTTC. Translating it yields CSVVHLGSYNEQFF.

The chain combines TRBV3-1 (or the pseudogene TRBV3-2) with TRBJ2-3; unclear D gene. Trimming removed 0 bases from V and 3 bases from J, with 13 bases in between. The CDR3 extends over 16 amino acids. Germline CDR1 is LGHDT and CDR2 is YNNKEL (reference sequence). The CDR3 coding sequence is TGTGCCAGCAGCCAAGAGAGAGCGATAGTGACAGATACGCAGTATTTT. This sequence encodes CASSQERAIVTDTQYF.

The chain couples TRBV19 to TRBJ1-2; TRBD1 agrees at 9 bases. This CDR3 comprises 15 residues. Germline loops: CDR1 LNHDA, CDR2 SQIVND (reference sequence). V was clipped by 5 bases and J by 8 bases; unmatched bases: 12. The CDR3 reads CASSPPGQGSRGYTF. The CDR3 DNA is TGTGCCAGTAGTCCGCCTGGACAGGGGTCTCGCGGCTACACCTTC.

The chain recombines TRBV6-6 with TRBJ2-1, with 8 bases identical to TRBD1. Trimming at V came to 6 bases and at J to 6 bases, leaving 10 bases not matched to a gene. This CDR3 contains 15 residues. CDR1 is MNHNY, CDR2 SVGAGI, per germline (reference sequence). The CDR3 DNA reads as TGTGCCAGCAGCCCTGACAGGGGAAGGGTCAATGAGCAGTTCTTC. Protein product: CASSPDRGRVNEQFF.

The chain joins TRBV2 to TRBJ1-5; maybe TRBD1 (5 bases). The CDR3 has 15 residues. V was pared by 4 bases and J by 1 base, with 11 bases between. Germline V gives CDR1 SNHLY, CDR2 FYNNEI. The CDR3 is CASSVNRQSNQPQHF. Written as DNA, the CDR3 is TGTGCCAGCAGTGTTAATCGACAGAGCAATCAGCCCCAGCATTTT.

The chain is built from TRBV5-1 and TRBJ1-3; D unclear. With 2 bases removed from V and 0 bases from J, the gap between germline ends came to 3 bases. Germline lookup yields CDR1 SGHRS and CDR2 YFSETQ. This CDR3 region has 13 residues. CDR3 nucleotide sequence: TGCGCCAGCAGCTTCAGCTCTGGAAACACCATATATTTT. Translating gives CASSFSSGNTIYF.

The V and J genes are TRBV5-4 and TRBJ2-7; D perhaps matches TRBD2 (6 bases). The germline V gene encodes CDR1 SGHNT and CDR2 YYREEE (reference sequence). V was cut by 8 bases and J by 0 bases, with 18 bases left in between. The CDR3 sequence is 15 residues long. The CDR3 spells CASSLPGESSYEQYF. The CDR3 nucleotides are TGTGCCAGTTCCCTCCCGGGGGAGAGCTCCTACGAGCAGTACTTC.

The CDR3 region is CASSLSGASPGEQFF. CDR3 bases: TGTGCCAGCAGTTTAAGTGGGGCCTCGCCAGGGGAGCAGTTCTTC. V and J are TRBV27 and TRBJ2-1, with a possible D match to TRBD1 (5 bases). V lost 2 bases to trimming and J lost 10 bases, with 18 bases between them. The CDR3 runs to 15 residues. Germline CDR1 MNHEY, CDR2 SMNVEV (reference sequence).

The CDR3 coding sequence is TGTGCCAGCAGCTTAACCCCTACCACAGATACGCAGTATTTT. The encoded protein is CASSLTPTTDTQYF. V and J are TRBV7-9 and TRBJ2-3; D remains unclear. V lost 2 bases and J 2 bases, leaving 8 bases between the germline ends. CDR1 and CDR2 from the germline V gene are SEHNR and FQNEAQ (reference sequence). This CDR3 region has 14 residues.

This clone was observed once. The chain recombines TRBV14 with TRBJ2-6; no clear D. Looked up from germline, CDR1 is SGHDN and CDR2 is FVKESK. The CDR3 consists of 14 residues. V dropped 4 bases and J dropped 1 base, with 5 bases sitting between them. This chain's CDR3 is CASSLRSGANVLTF. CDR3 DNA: TGTGCCAGCAGCCTCCGTTCTGGGGCCAACGTCCTGACTTTC.

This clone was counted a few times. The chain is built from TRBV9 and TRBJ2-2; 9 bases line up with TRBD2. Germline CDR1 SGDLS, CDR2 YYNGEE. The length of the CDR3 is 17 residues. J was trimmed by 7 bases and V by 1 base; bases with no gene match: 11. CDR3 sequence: CASSVKGVAGVGGELFF. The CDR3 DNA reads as TGTGCCAGCAGCGTAAAGGGTGTAGCGGGGGTGGGCGGGGAGCTGTTTTTT.

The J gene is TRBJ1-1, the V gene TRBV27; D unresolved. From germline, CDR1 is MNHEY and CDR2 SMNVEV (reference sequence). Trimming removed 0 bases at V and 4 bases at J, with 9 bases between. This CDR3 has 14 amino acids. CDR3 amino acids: CASSLSPGVTEAFF. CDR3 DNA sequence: TGTGCCAGCAGTTTATCCCCCGGGGTCACTGAAGCTTTCTTT.

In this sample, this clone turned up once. CDR3 protein: CASSESGFGTEAFF. The CDR3 nucleotides are TGTGCCAGCAGTGAGAGCGGATTCGGCACTGAAGCTTTCTTT. This chain uses TRBV2 with TRBJ1-1, with D uncertain. The CDR3 consists of 14 residues. Germline CDR1 SNHLY, CDR2 FYNNEI. The V end lost 3 bases, the J end lost 4 bases, and 12 bases lay between the germline ends.

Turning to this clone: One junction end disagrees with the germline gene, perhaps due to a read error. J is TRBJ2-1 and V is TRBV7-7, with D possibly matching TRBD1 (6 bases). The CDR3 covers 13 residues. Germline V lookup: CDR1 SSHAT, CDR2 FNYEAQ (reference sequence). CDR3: CASSSDSNNEQFF. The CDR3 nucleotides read TGTGCTAGCAGCTCGGACAGCAACAATGAGCAGTTCTTC.

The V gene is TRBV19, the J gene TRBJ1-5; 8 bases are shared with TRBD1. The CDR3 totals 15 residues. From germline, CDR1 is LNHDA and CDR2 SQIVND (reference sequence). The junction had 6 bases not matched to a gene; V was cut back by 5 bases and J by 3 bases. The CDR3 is CASSSGTGTNQPQHF. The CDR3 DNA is TGTGCCAGTAGTTCCGGGACAGGAACCAATCAGCCCCAGCATTTT.

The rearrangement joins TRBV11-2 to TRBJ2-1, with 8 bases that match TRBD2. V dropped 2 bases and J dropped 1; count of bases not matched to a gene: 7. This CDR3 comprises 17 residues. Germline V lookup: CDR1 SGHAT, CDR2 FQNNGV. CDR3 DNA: TGTGCCAGCAGCTTATACGCCGGGGGGGGTTCCTACAATGAGCAGTTCTTC. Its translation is CASSLYAGGGSYNEQFF.

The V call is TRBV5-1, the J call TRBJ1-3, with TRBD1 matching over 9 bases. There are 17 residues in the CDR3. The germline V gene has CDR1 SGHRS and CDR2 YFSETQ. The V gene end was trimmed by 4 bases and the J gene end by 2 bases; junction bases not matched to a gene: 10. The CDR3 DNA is TGCGCCAGCAGCACTGGCCCCCGGGACAGGGCTGGAAACACCATATATTTT. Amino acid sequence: CASSTGPRDRAGNTIYF.

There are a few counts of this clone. DNA for the CDR3: TGCGCCAGCAGCCAAGTTAGCGGGAGGGCCGCCGAGCAGTACTTC. Its protein product is CASSQVSGRAAEQYF. This sequence joins TRBV4-1 and TRBJ2-7, with 11 bases lining up with TRBD2. Germline V gene sequence: CDR1 MGHRA, CDR2 YSYEKL. The V gene end was trimmed by 1 base and the J gene end by 6 bases; junction bases not matched to a gene: 5. This CDR3 is 15 amino acids long.

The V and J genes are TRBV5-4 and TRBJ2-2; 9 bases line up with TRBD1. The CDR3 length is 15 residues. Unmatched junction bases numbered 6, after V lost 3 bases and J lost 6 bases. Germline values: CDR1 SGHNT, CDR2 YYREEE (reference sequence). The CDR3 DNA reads TGTGCCAGCAGCTCCCGGGACAGGGTTTCCGGGGAGCTGTTTTTT. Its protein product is CASSSRDRVSGELFF.

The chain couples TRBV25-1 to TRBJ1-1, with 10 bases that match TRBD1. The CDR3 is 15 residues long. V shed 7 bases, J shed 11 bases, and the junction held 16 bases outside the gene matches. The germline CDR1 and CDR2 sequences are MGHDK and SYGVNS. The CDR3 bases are TGTGCCAGCAAGGCCCCGGGACAGGGGCTTTCGGGGGCTTTCTTT. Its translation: CASKAPGQGLSGAFF.